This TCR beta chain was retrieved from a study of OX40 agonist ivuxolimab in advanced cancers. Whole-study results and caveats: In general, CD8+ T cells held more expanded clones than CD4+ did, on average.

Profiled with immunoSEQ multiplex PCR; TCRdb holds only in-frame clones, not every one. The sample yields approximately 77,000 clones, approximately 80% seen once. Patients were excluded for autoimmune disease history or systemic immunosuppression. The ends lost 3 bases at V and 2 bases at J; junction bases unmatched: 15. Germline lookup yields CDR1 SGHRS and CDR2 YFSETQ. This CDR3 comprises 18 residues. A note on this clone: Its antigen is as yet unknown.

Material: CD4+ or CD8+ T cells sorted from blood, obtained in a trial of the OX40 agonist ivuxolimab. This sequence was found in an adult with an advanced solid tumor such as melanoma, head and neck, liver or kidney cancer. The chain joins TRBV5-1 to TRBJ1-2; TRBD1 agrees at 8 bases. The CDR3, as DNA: TGCGCCAGCAGCTCGGGTGACAGGGGCCGCCTTAGGAACTATGGCTACACCTTC. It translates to CASSSGDRGRLRNYGYTF.